One sample yielded the 8 T cell receptor beta chains listed below, sequenced in a study of CD8 T cells in Susac syndrome. Random hexamers served to reverse transcribe about 0.5 to 1 ug RNA. TCRdb analysed the immunoSEQ multiplex PCR reads with MiXCR anew, one entry per CDR3 protein. The sample has over 350,000 distinct CDR3 sequences, roughly 85% seen once. The sample comprised CD8+ T cells from PBMCs. These receptors all stem from a human donor with multiple sclerosis.

The chain uses TRBV19 and TRBJ1-6; unclear D gene. Germline-derived CDR1 and CDR2 are LNHDA and SQIVND (reference sequence). This CDR3 is 13 amino acids long. Trimming took 3 bases from V and 9 from J, leaving 9 bases between them. The CDR3 bases are TGTGCCAGTAGTATGGAAAGCGCTTCACCCCTCCACTTT. The encoded protein is CASSMESASPLHF. The whole variable domain, remainder taken from reference TRBV19 and TRBJ1-6, is DGGITQSPKYLFRKEGQNVTLSCEQNLNHDAMYWYRQDPGQGLRLIYYSQIVNDFQKGDIAEGYSVSREKKESFPLTVTSAQKNPTAFYLCASSMESASPLHFGNGTRLTVT.

The chain is built from TRBV2 and TRBJ2-7, with D perhaps TRBD1 or TRBD2 (5 bases each). Germline V gene lookup returns CDR1 SNHLY and CDR2 FYNNEI. This CDR3 has 15 residues. Trimming shortened V by 4 bases and J by 4 bases, and 17 bases separated the two germline ends. This CDR3 reads CASSVRDARYYEQYF. The CDR3 DNA reads as TGTGCCAGCAGTGTCCGGGACGCTCGGTATTACGAGCAGTACTTC.

This clonotype was detected once. J is TRBJ2-7 and V is TRBV7-9; the match to TRBD2 covers 11 bases. Germline lookup yields CDR1 SEHNR and CDR2 FQNEAQ (reference sequence). Trimming took 5 bases from V and 3 from J; bases not matched to a gene: 15. The CDR3 extends over 18 amino acids. The CDR3 region is CASSPITSGSLQGYEQYF. The CDR3, as DNA: TGTGCCAGCAGCCCAATTACTAGCGGGAGTCTCCAGGGCTACGAGCAGTACTTC.

The chain has TRBV7-9 and TRBJ2-1; possible D gene TRBD2, 6 bases. Trimming shortened V by 3 bases and J by 15 bases, and 15 bases separated the two germline ends. Per germline, CDR1 SEHNR and CDR2 FQNEAQ (reference sequence). This CDR3 has 12 amino acids. The CDR3 is CASSLEGRQGFF. The CDR3 coding sequence is TGTGCCAGCAGCTTGGAGGGCCGTCAAGGGTTCTTC.

The V gene is TRBV30, the J gene TRBJ2-5, with 9 bases identical to TRBD1. After removal of 1 base from V and 4 bases from J, the junction contained 13 bases not matched to a gene. This CDR3 spans 17 amino acids. Germline CDR1 is GTSNPN and CDR2 is SVGIG (reference sequence). CDR3 in amino acids: CAWSAPRDREGRETQYF. CDR3 DNA sequence: TGTGCCTGGAGTGCACCCCGGGACAGGGAAGGGAGAGAGACCCAGTACTTC.

The gene calls are TRBV12-3 or TRBV12-4 and TRBJ1-5, with D perhaps matching TRBD1 (5 bases). The CDR3 covers 14 residues. V lost 3 bases and J lost 7, with 13 bases in between. Here the CDR3 DNA reads TGTGCCAGCAGTTTTCGGGACGTGGGCCAGCCCCAGCATTTT. The encoded protein is CASSFRDVGQPQHF.

This chain connects TRBV5-1 to TRBJ2-7; 8 nucleotides match TRBD1. Germline loops: CDR1 SGHRS, CDR2 YFSETQ. The CDR3 runs 15 residues. The ends lost 5 bases at V and 1 base at J; junction bases unmatched: 8. CDR3 protein: CASSTQGANSYEQYF. The CDR3, as DNA: TGCGCCAGCAGTACTCAGGGGGCTAATTCCTACGAGCAGTACTTC.

The chain has TRBV4-1 and TRBJ2-7; D gene unclear. V shed 4 bases and J shed 7 bases, with 14 bases lying between them. Germline values: CDR1 MGHRA, CDR2 YSYEKL. This CDR3 is 13 amino acids long. DNA for the CDR3: TGCGCCAGCAGCCCCGTCAGCCCCGGGGAGCAGTACTTC. It yields the protein CASSPVSPGEQYF.